This T cell receptor beta chain was identified during a study of cytomegalovirus exposure and HLA in healthy donors (dated by TCRdb to about 2017). General notes on the study: According to an earlier analysis of a few hundred of the donors, 150 million to 200 million T cells yielded over 100 million unique TCR beta sequences and about 300 Gb of sequence data. Approximately 310 gigabases of sequencing data and approximately 85 million unique TCR sequences were included in an early release covering several hundred HLA-typed donors. To decide whether each TCR beta V gene segment behaved as functional or pseudogenic, an earlier analysis of approximately 590 of the donors relied on high-throughput TCR beta sequencing. Every repertoire in the discovery cohort had been generated on one and the same sequencing platform. The study was designed to test whether signatures of past pathogen exposure could be identified by cataloging public T cell receptors. To study patterns of TCR occurrence, a later analysis re-analyzed previously published TCR beta repertoires from around 670 donors and added high-resolution HLA genotyping. High-throughput TCR immunosequencing, statistical association of individual TCRs with disease status, and machine learning were combined to predict cytomegalovirus infection status. In the later analysis, no new phenotypic data were used to find candidate immune exposures; instead, reliance was placed on TCR beta sequences and their occurrence across donors. On average, over 200,000 unique TCR beta nucleotide sequences were sequenced per donor among 398 genotyped donors of the cohort, with approximately 18% of those sequences being non-productive. HLA typing covered class I and class II loci at four-digit resolution. The number of donors typed differed by locus, with roughly 629-640 for A, B, C, DRB1 and DQB1, around 500 for DQA1, 600 to 610 for DPA1, and under 490 for DPB1. Alongside the repertoire data, information on donor age, sex, ethnicity and CMV serostatus was compiled. Using immunosequencing, the study profiled T cell repertoires from roughly 650 subjects and related those repertoires to cytomegalovirus serostatus. Of the 350 to 450 genotyped donors, less than 85% were placed in the genetic ancestry cluster associated with self-reported Caucasian donors. A later genetic analysis used genome-wide SNP genotypes for about 65% of the roughly 670 donors, treating that subset as a discovery cohort. A separate validation cohort of 100 to 150 different subjects was used in addition to the roughly 720-subject first cohort. Because of strong linkage in the cohort, four or five DR-DQ haplotypes were treated as single units for association and clustering.

The library was built by means of the immunoSEQ multiplex PCR assay. The multiplex PCR relied on a mix of 60 forward primers for TCR Vbeta segments and 13 reverse primers for TCR Jbeta segments. The CDR3 region of rearranged TCR beta genes was amplified from genomic DNA by a multiplex PCR assay. On the Illumina HiSeq System, the amplified TCR beta libraries were sequenced as 87-base-pair reads. In the original analysis: A later analysis counted approximately 76 million unique TCR beta chains across the roughly 700 repertoires, and 10 million to 11 million of these chains were shared by at least two donors. Raw reads were error-corrected and collapsed into unique sequences by a nearest-neighbor algorithm in which closely related sequences were merged to remove PCR and sequencing errors. Alignment of CDR3 sequences to IMGT reference sequences was used to assign V, D and J gene segments. For a sequence to be retained, at least a six-nucleotide match to both a V gene segment and a J gene segment was required. A rearrangement was called productive if the CDR3 had no stop codons and remained in frame with V and J, and every other rearrangement was called non-productive. CDR3 was defined by IMGT convention, running from the second conserved V-encoded cysteine to the conserved J-encoded phenylalanine. Sequences without an unambiguous match to a single V gene segment were excluded from the earlier analysis of a few hundred of the donors. In an earlier analysis of 587 of the donors, a V segment was called functional when productive rearrangements were above 56.7%, and segregating when the standard deviation between donors exceeded 5%. A statistical classification framework was developed to diagnose cytomegalovirus status using the catalog of TCR beta chain sequences. In a later analysis, V and J genes were assigned by comparing TCR nucleotide sequences against IMGT/GENE-DB human TR gene sequences. In a later analysis, CDR3 sequences and most-parsimonious VDJ recombination scenarios were assigned using the TCRdist pipeline. A later analysis defined each TCR beta chain by its CDR3 amino acid sequence plus V-gene family, and excluded reads lacking a unique V-gene family. In a later analysis, approximately 590 highly shared, low-generation-probability nucleotide sequences were removed to address suspected cross-contamination and a sequencing artifact. A later analysis calculated a clonal expansion index for each public chain from normalized within-repertoire ranks of inferred template counts. In a later analysis, generation probabilities were computed using a VDJ recombination model fitted to out-of-frame rearrangements, and the results were checked against IGoR. Hypergeometric tests were used in a later analysis to score TCR-TCR, TCR-HLA and TCR-CMV co-occurrence, with a repertoire-size bias correction applied to the TCR pairs. A later analysis estimated false discovery rates by permuting HLA or CMV assignments 20 times. In a later analysis, co-occurring TCRs were grouped using DBSCAN, with TCRdist sequence similarity added in when clustering inside HLA-allele-positive subsets. Repertoires with fewer than 30,000 or more than 120,000 public chains, plus five repertoires with anomalous nucleotide sharing, were excluded from co-occurrence clustering. The source is immuneACCESS, and TCRdb retained only in-frame sequences with V and J called. Part of the clones is not carried over; for the studies checked, unresolved V genes explain less than half of this, and the remainder is unexplained. V, J and clone size derive from that table, while D and trimming were established from the DNA sequence. This sample comprises roughly 140,000 clones, around 83% of them detected only once. Jointly, the top ten make up roughly 4.5% of the sample.

In the case of this clone: It lacks a known antigen. One base away there is no much larger clone; base qualities are not given.

The cohort consisted of fewer than 700 healthy bone marrow donors. All cohort members were sampled while nominally healthy, although unrecorded immune exposures were likely present. The donor was CMV seropositive and was included in the group of some 290 seropositive cohort members. Every donor gave a peripheral blood sample, and the peripheral blood mononuclear cells from that sample were used for TCR beta sequencing. Genomic DNA extraction from the blood cell samples was performed with the Qiagen DNeasy Blood Extraction Kit. Sequences LNHDA (CDR1) and SQIVND (CDR2) are obtained from the germline V gene (reference sequence). From V the trimming removes 6 bases and from J it removes 0 bases, while the gene matches leave 10 bases of the junction unaccounted for. The CDR3 has 16 amino acids, counting the end cysteine and phenylalanine. This entry keeps only the CDR3 DNA: 48 bases, framed from base 1.

Study-level results and caveats: Some IMGT-functional V segments, including TRBV6-2 and TRBV6-3, could not be told apart with the 87-base-pair reads, so those segments were excluded. The presence/absence analyses assumed that sequencing depth was roughly uniform across donors, and that assumption may not be true. Broadly in line with IMGT annotations, most TCR beta V segments showed up in productive rearrangements about 90% or about 30% of the time in an earlier analysis of 450 to 600 of the donors. In a later analysis, about 16,000 TCR beta sequences were associated with specific HLA alleles at a false discovery rate of 0.05. In a later analysis, several top co-occurrence clusters were reported to appear linked to parvovirus B19, influenza, CMV and Epstein-Barr virus. Because some donors lacked HLA typing at each locus, the association tests relied only on the typed subset. The sequencing pipeline was judged likely to have produced a cluster of highly shared sequence variants as a technical artifact. A further reported finding was that TCR beta sequences accurately predicted the HLA-A and HLA-B alleles for most subjects in the first cohort. In a later analysis, most CMV-associated TCR beta chains were found to appear HLA-restricted, with HLA associations seemingly driven largely by CMV exposure. In the study, 150 to 200 TCR beta chains were listed as associated with cytomegalovirus. The authors suggested that the approach could potentially be generalized to other disease states and immunological phenotypes. Linkage disequilibrium might explain the correlated functional status among segregating V segments, but an unknown experimental factor could not be ruled out. In this cohort, only TCR beta chains were sequenced, and detectable features were limited by the absence of alpha or paired-chain data. CMV serostatus was the only immune exposure information available for the cohort. A later analysis found that TCR association rates varied across HLA loci, with DRB1 alleles showing the most associated TCRs and HLA-C alleles the fewest. In a later analysis, HLA-associated TCR beta chains showed more clonal expansion and lower generation probabilities than non-associated chains that were equally common. When HLA alleles, especially DR and DQ, strongly co-occurred, TCR associations were difficult to assign to individual alleles. In vitro tests confirmed that a few of the cytomegalovirus-associated TCR beta chains recognize cytomegalovirus antigens. Across donors, most TCR sequences were observed very rarely, whereas some public TCRs were present in many individuals. V-gene and J-gene trimming of TCR beta chains was associated with a missense DCLRE1C variant in a later genetic analysis, and the association was replicated in an independent cohort. A later genetic analysis reported fewer N-insertions in productive TCRs among donors in an Asian-associated ancestry cluster than the roughly 700-donor mean. Cytomegalovirus status was reported to be diagnosed by the classifier with high specificity and sensitivity in both the original and validation cohorts. Because counts were too low, roughly 17 rarely observed V segments, including chromosome 9 orphons, were left out of the earlier analysis of 587 of the donors.

This TCR was sampled from a man in his forties or fifties in good health and CMV-seropositive. Sequenced input: PBMCs. The sequence joins TRBV19 to TRBJ1-2; 7 bases in the middle match TRBD1. This receptor carries the CDR3 CASRTFDRVANYGYTF. In nucleotides, the sequence is TGTGCCAGTAGAACCTTCGACAGGGTAGCTAACTATGGCTACACCTTC. Supplemented by the reference TRBV19 and TRBJ1-2 proteins around the CDR3, the complete variable domain is DGGITQSPKYLFRKEGQNVTLSCEQNLNHDAMYWYRQDPGQGLRLIYYSQIVNDFQKGDIAEGYSVSREKKESFPLTVTSAQKNPTAFYLCASRTFDRVANYGYTFGSGTRLTVV.